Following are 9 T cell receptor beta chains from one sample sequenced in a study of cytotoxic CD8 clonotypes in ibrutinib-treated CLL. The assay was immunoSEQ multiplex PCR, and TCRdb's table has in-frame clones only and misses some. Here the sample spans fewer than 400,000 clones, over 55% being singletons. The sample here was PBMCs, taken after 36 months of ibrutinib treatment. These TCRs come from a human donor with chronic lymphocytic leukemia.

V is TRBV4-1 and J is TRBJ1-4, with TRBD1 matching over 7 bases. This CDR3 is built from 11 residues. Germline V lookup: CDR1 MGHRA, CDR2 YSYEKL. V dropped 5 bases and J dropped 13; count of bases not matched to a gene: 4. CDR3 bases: TGCGCCAGCAGCAAGGACAGGTCACTGTTTTTT. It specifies CASSKDRSLFF.

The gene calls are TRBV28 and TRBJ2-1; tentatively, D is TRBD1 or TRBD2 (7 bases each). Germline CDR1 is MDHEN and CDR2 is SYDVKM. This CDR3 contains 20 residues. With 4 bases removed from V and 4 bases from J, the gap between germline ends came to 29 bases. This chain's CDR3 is CASSSGLLTGERTSYNEQFF. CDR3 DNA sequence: TGTGCCAGCAGTTCCGGACTACTCACAGGGGAGAGGACTAGTTACAATGAGCAGTTCTTC.

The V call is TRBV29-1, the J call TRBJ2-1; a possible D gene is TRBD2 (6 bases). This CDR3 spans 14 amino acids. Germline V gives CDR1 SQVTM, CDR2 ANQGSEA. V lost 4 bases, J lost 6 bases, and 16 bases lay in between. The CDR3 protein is CSVGGVGQTNEQFF. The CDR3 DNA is TGCAGCGTTGGGGGGGTTGGGCAGACCAATGAGCAGTTCTTC.

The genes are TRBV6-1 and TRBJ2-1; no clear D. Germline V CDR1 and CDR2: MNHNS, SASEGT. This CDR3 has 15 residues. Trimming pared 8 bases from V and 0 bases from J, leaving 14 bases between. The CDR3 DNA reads TGTGCCAGCTCAACAGCTCCGAGCTCCTACAATGAGCAGTTCTTC. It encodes CASSTAPSSYNEQFF.

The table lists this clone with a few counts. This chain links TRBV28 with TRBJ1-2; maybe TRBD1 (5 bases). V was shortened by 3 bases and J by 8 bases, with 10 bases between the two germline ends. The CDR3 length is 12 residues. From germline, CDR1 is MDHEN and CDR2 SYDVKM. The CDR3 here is CASSLTGEGYTF. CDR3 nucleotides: TGTGCCAGCAGTTTGACGGGGGAAGGCTACACCTTC.

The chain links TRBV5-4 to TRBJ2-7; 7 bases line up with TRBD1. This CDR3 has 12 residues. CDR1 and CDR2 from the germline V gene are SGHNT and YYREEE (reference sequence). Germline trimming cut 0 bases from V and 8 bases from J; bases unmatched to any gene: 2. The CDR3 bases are TGTGCCAGCAGCTTGGGGGACAGAAAGCAGTACTTC. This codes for CASSLGDRKQYF.

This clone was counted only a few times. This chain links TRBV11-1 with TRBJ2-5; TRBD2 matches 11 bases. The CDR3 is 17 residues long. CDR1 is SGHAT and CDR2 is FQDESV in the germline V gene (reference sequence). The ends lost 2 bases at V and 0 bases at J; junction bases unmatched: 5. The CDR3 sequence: CASSLNLAGGDQETQYF. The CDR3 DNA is TGTGCCAGCAGCTTAAATCTAGCGGGAGGCGACCAAGAGACCCAGTACTTC.

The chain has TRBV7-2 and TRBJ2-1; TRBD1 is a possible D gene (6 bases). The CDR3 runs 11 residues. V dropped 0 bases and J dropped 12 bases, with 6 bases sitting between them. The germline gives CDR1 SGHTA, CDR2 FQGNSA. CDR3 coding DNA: TGTGCCAGCAGCTTAGCCAGGGGGCAGTTCTTC. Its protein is CASSLARGQFF. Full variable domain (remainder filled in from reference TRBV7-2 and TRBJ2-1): GAGVSQSPSNKVTEKGKDVELRCDPISGHTALYWYRQSLGQGLEFLIYFQGNSAPDKSGLPSDRFSAERTGGSVSTLTIQRTQQEDSAVYLCASSLARGQFFGPGTRLTVL.

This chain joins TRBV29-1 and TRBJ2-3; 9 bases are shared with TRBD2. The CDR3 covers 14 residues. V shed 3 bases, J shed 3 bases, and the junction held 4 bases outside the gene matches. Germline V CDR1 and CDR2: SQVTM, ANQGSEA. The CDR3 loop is CSVDPSGRTDTQYF. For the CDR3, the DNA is TGCAGCGTTGACCCCAGCGGGAGGACAGATACGCAGTATTTT.